Listed here are 26 T cell receptor beta chains from one sample, sequenced in a study of cytomegalovirus exposure and HLA in healthy donors. The PCR used 60 Vbeta and 13 Jbeta primers. The assay was immunoSEQ multiplex PCR, and TCRdb's table has in-frame clones only and misses some. Of about 190,000 clones listed, roughly three quarters are singletons. Sequenced material: PBMCs. The receptors stem from a woman between 50 and 59 years old in good health and CMV-seronegative.

This chain uses TRBV10-3 with TRBJ2-1; 10 bases align to TRBD2. The CDR3 loop spans 16 amino acids. The germline gives CDR1 ENHRY, CDR2 SYGVKD. J lost 7 bases, V lost 4 bases, and 10 bases had no gene match. CDR3 nucleotide sequence: TGTGCCATCAGTGCGCTAGCGGGGGCCCAGTCGAATGAGCAGTTCTTC. Amino acid sequence: CAISALAGAQSNEQFF.

The chain combines TRBV6-1 with TRBJ2-1; 9 bases are a match to TRBD2. There are 15 residues in the CDR3. V lost 7 bases to trimming and J lost 2 bases; unmatched junction nucleotides: 6. Germline V gene lookup returns CDR1 MNHNS and CDR2 SASEGT. CDR3 DNA: TGTGCCAGCACCCGACTAGCGGACCCCTACAATGAGCAGTTCTTC. It specifies CASTRLADPYNEQFF.

The chain links TRBV7-2 to TRBJ2-3, with 9 bases identical to TRBD2. Trimming removed 5 bases from V and 5 bases from J; junction bases left unmatched: 11. Germline values: CDR1 SGHTA, CDR2 FQGNSA. The CDR3 has 16 amino acids. CDR3 residues: CASSPLGGRAGDTQYF. In nucleotides, the CDR3 is TGTGCCAGCAGCCCCTTGGGCGGGAGGGCCGGAGATACGCAGTATTTT.

This chain uses TRBV5-1 with TRBJ1-1; D is uncertain. Trimming pared 7 bases from V and 0 bases from J, leaving 13 bases between. Germline CDR1 SGHRS, CDR2 YFSETQ. This CDR3 contains 14 residues. CDR3 residues: CASQMTFLNTEAFF. The CDR3 DNA sequence: TGCGCCAGCCAGATGACTTTCCTGAACACTGAAGCTTTCTTT.

This clone was observed a single time. Germline and junction disagree at one end, which may indicate a read error. J is TRBJ2-3 and V is TRBV6-1; tentatively, D is TRBD2 (5 bases). Germline V lookup: CDR1 MNHNS, CDR2 SASEGT. There are 17 residues in the CDR3. Written as DNA, the CDR3 is TGTGCCAGCAGTCAAGCATCTTTACTAGGGCGCACAGATACGCAGTATTTT. It is translated as CASSQASLLGRTDTQYF.

This clone has just a few counts. V is TRBV6-1 and J is TRBJ1-3, with a tentative D call TRBD1 (5 bases). Trimming shortened V by 6 bases and J by 4 bases, and 16 bases separated the two germline ends. The CDR3 is 15 residues long. CDR1 and CDR2 from the germline V gene are MNHNS and SASEGT. The CDR3 DNA reads TGTGCCAGCAGCAAAGGGCAGGGTGGCGGAAACACCATATATTTT. This codes for CASSKGQGGGNTIYF.

The chain couples TRBV6-1 to TRBJ2-7; the D gene is possibly TRBD2 (5 bases). CDR1 and CDR2 (germline): MNHNS, SASEGT. Trimming took 6 bases from V and 4 from J, leaving 19 bases between them. This CDR3 contains 15 residues. The CDR3 DNA follows: TGTGCCAGCAGCGATAAAGGGCGCGGGCCTTACGAGCAGTACTTC. It codes for CASSDKGRGPYEQYF.

The chain uses TRBV19 and TRBJ1-1; the match to TRBD1 covers 10 bases. There are 15 residues in the CDR3. With 7 bases clipped from V and 1 base from J, the junction kept 6 bases outside the gene matches. Germline assignment: CDR1 LNHDA and CDR2 SQIVND (reference sequence). The CDR3 sequence is CASTPRTGGNTEAFF. CDR3 in DNA: TGTGCCAGTACTCCCAGGACAGGGGGGAACACTGAAGCTTTCTTT.

Worth noting for this clone: The same CDR3 can be traced to other DNA sequences in this sample. V usage is TRBV29-1 and J usage is TRBJ1-2; D may be TRBD1 (6 bases). This CDR3 comprises 10 residues. Germline-derived CDR1 and CDR2 are SQVTM and ANQGSEA. Trimming removed 6 bases from V and 6 bases from J, with 8 bases in between. The CDR3 protein is CSVAGDGYTF. CDR3 nucleotides: TGCAGCGTCGCAGGGGATGGCTACACCTTC.

The chain combines TRBV28 with TRBJ1-2; the D gene is possibly TRBD1 (5 bases). Per the germline V gene, CDR1 is MDHEN and CDR2 is SYDVKM. The CDR3 spans 16 residues. V was cut by 5 bases and J by 4 bases, with 20 bases left in between. The CDR3 DNA is TGTGCCAGCAGTGTAAACCCAGAACAGGAGATCTATGGCTACACCTTC. Its translation is CASSVNPEQEIYGYTF.

The chain couples TRBV4-2 to TRBJ1-1; TRBD1 is a possible D gene (5 bases). CDR3 length: 14 amino acids. Trimming took off 4 bases at V and 2 bases at J, with 11 bases between the two ends. The germline CDR1 and CDR2 sequences are LGHNA and YNFKEQ. In DNA form, the CDR3 reads TGTGCCAGCAGCCCGCAGGGATCTAACACTGAAGCTTTCTTT. This codes for CASSPQGSNTEAFF.

The J gene is TRBJ1-1, the V gene TRBV25-1, with D uncertain. The CDR3 loop spans 14 amino acids. CDR1 is MGHDK and CDR2 is SYGVNS in the germline V gene. Trimming removed 3 bases from V and 1 base from J, with 9 bases in between. The CDR3 nucleotides are TGTGCCAGCAGTGAGGCGGCGAGGAACACTGAAGCTTTCTTT. Its translation is CASSEAARNTEAFF.

The chain has TRBV18 and TRBJ2-3; D may be TRBD1 (6 bases). V lost 5 bases and J 4 bases, leaving 16 bases between the germline ends. The CDR3 has 15 amino acids. Looked up from germline, CDR1 is KGHSH and CDR2 is LQKENI. The CDR3 bases are TGTGCCAGCTCATCTATGGGGGCACCTGCAGATACGCAGTATTTT. Translated, it gives CASSSMGAPADTQYF.

V and J are TRBV6-5 and TRBJ2-1; 7 bases align to TRBD2. This CDR3 has 14 residues. The V gene's germline CDR1 is MNHEY and CDR2 SVGAGI. V gave up 2 bases and J gave up 9 bases; unmatched junction bases: 7. CDR3 DNA sequence: TGTGCCAGCAGTTACCGAGCGGGACCGGGTGAGCAGTTCTTC. Its protein is CASSYRAGPGEQFF.

The chain uses TRBV19 and TRBJ1-4; 7 bases are shared with TRBD1. CDR1 LNHDA and CDR2 SQIVND come from the germline V gene (reference sequence). The J segment lost 4 bases and the V segment lost 5 bases, leaving 4 bases of the junction unmatched. The CDR3 loop spans 14 amino acids. The CDR3 protein is CASSPRQGNEKLFF. CDR3 DNA sequence: TGTGCCAGTAGTCCCCGACAGGGTAATGAAAAACTGTTTTTT.

The chain has TRBV7-2 and TRBJ2-7; D is possibly TRBD1 (6 bases). In germline, CDR1 is SGHTA, CDR2 FQGNSA. The V and J ends lost 1 base and 0 bases respectively, with 10 bases between them. This CDR3 is 15 amino acids long. CDR3 DNA sequence: TGTGCCAGCAGCTTAGGACAGGCGAGCTCCTACGAGCAGTACTTC. Encoded protein: CASSLGQASSYEQYF.

The J gene is TRBJ1-1, the V gene TRBV6-1, with D perhaps TRBD1 (5 bases). The CDR3 is 13 residues long. V was pared by 10 bases and J by 5 bases, with 17 bases between. The germline CDR1 and CDR2 sequences are MNHNS and SASEGT. The CDR3 loop reads CATLTGGRTEAFF. CDR3 DNA sequence: TGTGCCACCTTGACCGGGGGTAGGACTGAAGCTTTCTTT.

The chain has TRBV2 and TRBJ1-2, with D uncertain. Germline loops: CDR1 SNHLY, CDR2 FYNNEI. The germline V and J ends were trimmed by 1 base and 8 bases, with 20 bases remaining between them. The CDR3 loop spans 16 amino acids. The CDR3 bases are TGTGCCAGCAGTGAAGTTTTGAGAGTTCTTAGAGGGGGCTACACCTTC. Its protein is CASSEVLRVLRGGYTF.

This clone has only a few counts. V is TRBV5-4 and J is TRBJ1-1; D gene ambiguous. V was trimmed by 4 bases and J by 3 bases, leaving 13 bases between them. This CDR3 contains 14 residues. From germline, CDR1 is SGHNT and CDR2 YYREEE (reference sequence). CDR3 amino acids: CASSLGFGDTEAFF. As DNA, the CDR3 is TGTGCCAGCAGCCTAGGATTCGGGGACACTGAAGCTTTCTTT. Full variable domain (missing parts from reference TRBV5-4 and TRBJ1-1): ETGVTQSPTHLIKTRGQQVTLRCSSQSGHNTVSWYQQALGQGPQFIFQYYREEENGRGNFPPRFSGLQFPNYSSELNVNALELDDSALYLCASSLGFGDTEAFFGQGTRLTVV.

Written as DNA, the CDR3 is TGCAGCGTGACCGGGACTAGCGGGGGGCCCCAAGAGACCCAGTACTTC. It translates to CSVTGTSGGPQETQYF. The genes are TRBV29-1 and TRBJ2-5; 15 bases align to TRBD2. CDR1 is SQVTM and CDR2 is ANQGSEA in the germline V gene. The CDR3 extends over 16 amino acids. Trimming took 6 bases from V and 1 from J; bases not matched to a gene: 6.

This chain uses TRBV4-2 with TRBJ1-2; 7 bases are shared with TRBD1. The CDR3 covers 15 residues. J was trimmed by 2 bases and V by 3 bases; bases with no gene match: 6. Germline CDR1 reads LGHNA; CDR2 reads YNFKEQ. CDR3 nucleotide sequence: TGTGCCAGCAGCCAGGACCCGACAGGGAACTATGGCTACACCTTC. Its protein product is CASSQDPTGNYGYTF.

This chain links TRBV19 with TRBJ1-1; TRBD1 agrees at 7 bases. CDR1 and CDR2 (germline): LNHDA, SQIVND (reference sequence). The V and J ends lost 7 bases and 1 base, in that order; junction bases with no gene match: 12. The CDR3 runs to 16 residues. CDR3 DNA sequence: TGTGCCAGTATTAGACAGGGCGCCCGAGAGAACACTGAAGCTTTCTTT. The encoded protein is CASIRQGARENTEAFF.

This clone was seen ten or more times. This chain joins TRBV6-6 and TRBJ2-6, with 9 bases aligning to TRBD1. CDR1 is MNHNY, CDR2 SVGAGI, per germline (reference sequence). The CDR3 length is 16 residues. Losses at the gene ends were 4 bases for V and 3 bases for J; bases not matched to a gene: 4. CDR3: CASSSQGAGGANVLTF. Written as DNA, the CDR3 is TGTGCCAGCAGTTCACAGGGGGCAGGTGGGGCCAACGTCCTGACTTTC.

This clone was seen only a few times. The CDR3 DNA reads TGCAGCCACCGGGGGGCGCAAATGAACACTGAAGCTTTCTTT. It codes for CSHRGAQMNTEAFF. V gene TRBV29-1 combines with J gene TRBJ1-1; D is possibly TRBD1 (6 bases). Germline values: CDR1 SQVTM, CDR2 ANQGSEA. Trimming left V 8 bases short and J 0 bases short, with 16 bases between. The CDR3 has 14 amino acids. Together with reference TRBV29-1 and TRBJ1-1, the CDR3 gives the full variable domain: SAVISQKPSRDICQRGTSLTIQCQVDSQVTMMFWYRQQPGQSLTLIATANQGSEATYESGFVIDKFPISRPNLTFSTLTVSNMSPEDSSIYLCSHRGAQMNTEAFFGQGTRLTVV.

The chain is built from TRBV27 and TRBJ2-7, with a tentative D call TRBD2 (6 bases). This CDR3 has 14 amino acids. From germline, CDR1 is MNHEY and CDR2 SMNVEV (reference sequence). The ends were cut back, 6 bases at V and 0 bases at J, with 12 bases in the middle. The CDR3 nucleotides are TGTGCCAGCAGCCCGGGACTTCTCTCCTACGAGCAGTACTTC. Protein sequence: CASSPGLLSYEQYF.

About this clone itself: Its ends do not fully match the called genes, so a read error is possible. V usage is TRBV7-9 and J usage is TRBJ2-6; unclear D gene. Per the germline V gene, CDR1 is SEHNR and CDR2 is FQNEAQ (reference sequence). The CDR3 runs 17 residues. CDR3 protein: CSSSLDARSSGANVLTF. The CDR3 region has the DNA TGTTCCAGCAGCTTAGACGCACGGAGCTCTGGGGCCAACGTCCTGACTTTC.